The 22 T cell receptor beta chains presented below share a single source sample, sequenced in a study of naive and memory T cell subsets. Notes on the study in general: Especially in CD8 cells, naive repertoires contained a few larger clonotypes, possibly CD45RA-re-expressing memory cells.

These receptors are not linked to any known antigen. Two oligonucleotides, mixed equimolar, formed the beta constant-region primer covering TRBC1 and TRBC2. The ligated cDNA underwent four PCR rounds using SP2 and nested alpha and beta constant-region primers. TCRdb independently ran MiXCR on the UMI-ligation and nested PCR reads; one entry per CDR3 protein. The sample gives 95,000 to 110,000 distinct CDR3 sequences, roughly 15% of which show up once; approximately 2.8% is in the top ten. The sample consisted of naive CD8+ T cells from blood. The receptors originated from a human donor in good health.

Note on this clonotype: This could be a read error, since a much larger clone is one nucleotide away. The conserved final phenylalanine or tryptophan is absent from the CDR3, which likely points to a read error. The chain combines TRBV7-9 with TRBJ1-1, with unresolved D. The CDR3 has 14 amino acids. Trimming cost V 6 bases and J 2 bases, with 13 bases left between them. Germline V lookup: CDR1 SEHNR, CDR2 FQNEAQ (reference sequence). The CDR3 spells CASSSPTDNTEAFL. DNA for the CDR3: TGTGCCAGCAGTTCACCGACTGATAACACTGAAGCTTTCCTT.

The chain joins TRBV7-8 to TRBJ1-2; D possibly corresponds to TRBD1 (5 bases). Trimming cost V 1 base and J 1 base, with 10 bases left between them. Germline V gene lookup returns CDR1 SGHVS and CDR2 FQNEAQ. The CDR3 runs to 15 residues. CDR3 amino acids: CASSLGGSRNYGYTF. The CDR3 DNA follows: TGTGCCAGCAGCTTAGGGGGCAGCCGTAACTATGGCTACACCTTC. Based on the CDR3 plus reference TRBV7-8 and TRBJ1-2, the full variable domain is GAGVSQSPRYKVAKRGQDVALRCDPISGHVSLFWYQQALGQGPEFLTYFQNEAQLDKSGLPSDRFFAERPEGSVSTLKIQRTQQEDSAVYLCASSLGGSRNYGYTFGSGTRLTVV.

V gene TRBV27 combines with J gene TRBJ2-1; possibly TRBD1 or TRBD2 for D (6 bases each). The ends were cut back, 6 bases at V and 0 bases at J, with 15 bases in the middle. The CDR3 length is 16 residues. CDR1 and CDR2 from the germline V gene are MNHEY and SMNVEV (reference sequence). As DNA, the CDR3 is TGTGCCAGCAGCTCCCGGAGGGGGAGCTCCTACAATGAGCAGTTCTTC. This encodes CASSSRRGSSYNEQFF.

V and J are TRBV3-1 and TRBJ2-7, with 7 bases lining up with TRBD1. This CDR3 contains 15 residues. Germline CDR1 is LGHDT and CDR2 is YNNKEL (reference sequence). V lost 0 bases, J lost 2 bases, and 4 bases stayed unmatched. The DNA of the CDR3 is TGTGCCAGCAGCCAAGACGGGACAGTGACCTACGAGCAGTACTTC. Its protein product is CASSQDGTVTYEQYF.

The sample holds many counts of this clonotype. CDR3 bases: TGTGCCAGCAGCGTAGAAAGTCGGGGGAGTAGCTCTGGAAACACCATATATTTT. It translates to CASSVESRGSSSGNTIYF. The rearrangement joins TRBV9 to TRBJ1-3; tentatively, D is TRBD1 (5 bases). CDR3 size: 18 residues. In germline, CDR1 is SGDLS, CDR2 YYNGEE. V lost 0 bases and J 0 bases, leaving 16 bases between the germline ends.

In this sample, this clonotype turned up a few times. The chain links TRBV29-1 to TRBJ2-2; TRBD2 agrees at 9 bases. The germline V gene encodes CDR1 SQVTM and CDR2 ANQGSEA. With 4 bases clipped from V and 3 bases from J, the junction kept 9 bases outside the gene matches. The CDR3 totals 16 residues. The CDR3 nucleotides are TGCAGCGTTGTGGGTAGCGGGAGCCGGTACACCGGGGAGCTGTTTTTT. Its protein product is CSVVGSGSRYTGELFF.

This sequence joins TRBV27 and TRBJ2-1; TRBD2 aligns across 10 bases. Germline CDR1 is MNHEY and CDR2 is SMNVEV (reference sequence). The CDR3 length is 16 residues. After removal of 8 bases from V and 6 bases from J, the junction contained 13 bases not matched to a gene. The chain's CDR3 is CASGAFGLAGVNEQFF. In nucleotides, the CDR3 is TGTGCCAGCGGGGCCTTTGGGCTAGCGGGAGTCAATGAGCAGTTCTTC.

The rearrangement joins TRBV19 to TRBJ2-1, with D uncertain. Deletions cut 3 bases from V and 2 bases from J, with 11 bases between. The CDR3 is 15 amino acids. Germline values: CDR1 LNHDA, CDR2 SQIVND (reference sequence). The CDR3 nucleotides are TGTGCCAGTAGTATCGGGCACAACCCCTACAATGAGCAGTTCTTC. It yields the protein CASSIGHNPYNEQFF.

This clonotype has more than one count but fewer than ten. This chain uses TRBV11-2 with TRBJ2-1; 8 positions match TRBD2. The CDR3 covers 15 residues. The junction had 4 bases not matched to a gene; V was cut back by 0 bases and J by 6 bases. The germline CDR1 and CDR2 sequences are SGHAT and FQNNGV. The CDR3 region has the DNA TGTGCCAGCAGCTTAGAAGTACTAGCGGCCAATGAGCAGTTCTTC. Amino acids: CASSLEVLAANEQFF.

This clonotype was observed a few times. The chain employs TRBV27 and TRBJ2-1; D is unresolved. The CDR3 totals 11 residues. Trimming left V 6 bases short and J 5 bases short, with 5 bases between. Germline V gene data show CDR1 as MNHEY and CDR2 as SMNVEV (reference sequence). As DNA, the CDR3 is TGTGCCAGCAGAGAGGACAATGAGCAGTTCTTC. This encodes CASREDNEQFF.

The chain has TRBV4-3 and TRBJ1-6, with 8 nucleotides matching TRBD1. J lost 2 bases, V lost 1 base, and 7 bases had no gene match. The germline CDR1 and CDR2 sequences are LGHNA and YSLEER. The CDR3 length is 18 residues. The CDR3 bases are TGCGCCAGCAGCCAAGTTGCAGGGGGCGAGGCCTATAATTCACCCCTCCACTTT. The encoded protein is CASSQVAGGEAYNSPLHF.

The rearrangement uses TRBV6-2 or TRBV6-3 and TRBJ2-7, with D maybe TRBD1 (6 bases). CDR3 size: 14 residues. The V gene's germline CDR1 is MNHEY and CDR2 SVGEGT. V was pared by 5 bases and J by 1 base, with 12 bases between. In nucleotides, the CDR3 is TGTGCCAGCAGTGCAACAGGGTTTTCCTACGAGCAGTACTTC. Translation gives CASSATGFSYEQYF.

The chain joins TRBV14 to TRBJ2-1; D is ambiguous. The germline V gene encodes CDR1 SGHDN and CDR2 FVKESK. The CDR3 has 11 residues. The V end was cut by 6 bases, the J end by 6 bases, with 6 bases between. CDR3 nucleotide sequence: TGTGCCAGCAGGGCGTCCAATGAGCAGTTCTTC. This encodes CASRASNEQFF.

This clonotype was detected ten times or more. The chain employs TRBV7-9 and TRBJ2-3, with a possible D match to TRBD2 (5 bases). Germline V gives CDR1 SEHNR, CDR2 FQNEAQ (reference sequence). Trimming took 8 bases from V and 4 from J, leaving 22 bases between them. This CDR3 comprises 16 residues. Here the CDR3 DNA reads TGTGCCAGCCTCTTAGTCCTCGGGAATCTGGCAGATACGCAGTATTTT. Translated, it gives CASLLVLGNLADTQYF.

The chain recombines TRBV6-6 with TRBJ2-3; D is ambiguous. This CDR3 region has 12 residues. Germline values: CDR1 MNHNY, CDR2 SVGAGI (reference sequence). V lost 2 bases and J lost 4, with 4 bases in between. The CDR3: CASSYDADTQYF. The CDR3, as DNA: TGTGCCAGCAGTTACGACGCAGATACGCAGTATTTT.

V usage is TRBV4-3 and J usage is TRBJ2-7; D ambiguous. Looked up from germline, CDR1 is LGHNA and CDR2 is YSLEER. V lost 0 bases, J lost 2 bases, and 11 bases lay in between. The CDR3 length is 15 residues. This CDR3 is CASSQERQSPYEQYF. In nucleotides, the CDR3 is TGCGCCAGCAGCCAAGAACGGCAGTCCCCCTACGAGCAGTACTTC.

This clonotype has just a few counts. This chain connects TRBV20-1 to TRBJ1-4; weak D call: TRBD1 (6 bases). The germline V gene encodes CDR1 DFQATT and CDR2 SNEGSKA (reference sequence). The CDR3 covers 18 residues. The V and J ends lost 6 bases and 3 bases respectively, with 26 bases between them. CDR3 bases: TGCAGTGCAGAAGGTCCCGGGGGGCCCCTCGAAGCTAATGAAAAACTGTTTTTT. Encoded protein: CSAEGPGGPLEANEKLFF.

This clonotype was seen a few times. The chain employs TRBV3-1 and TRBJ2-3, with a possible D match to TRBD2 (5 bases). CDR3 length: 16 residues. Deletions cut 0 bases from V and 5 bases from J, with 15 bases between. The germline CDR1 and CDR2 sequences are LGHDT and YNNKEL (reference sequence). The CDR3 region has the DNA TGTGCCAGCAGCCAAGATACTAGGGCTCATGGAGATACGCAGTATTTT. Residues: CASSQDTRAHGDTQYF.

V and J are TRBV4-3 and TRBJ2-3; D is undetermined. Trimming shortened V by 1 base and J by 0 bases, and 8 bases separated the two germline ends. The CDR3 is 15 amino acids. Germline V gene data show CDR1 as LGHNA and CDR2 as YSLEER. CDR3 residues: CASSQVWASTDTQYF. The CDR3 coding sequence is TGCGCCAGCAGCCAAGTCTGGGCTAGCACAGATACGCAGTATTTT.

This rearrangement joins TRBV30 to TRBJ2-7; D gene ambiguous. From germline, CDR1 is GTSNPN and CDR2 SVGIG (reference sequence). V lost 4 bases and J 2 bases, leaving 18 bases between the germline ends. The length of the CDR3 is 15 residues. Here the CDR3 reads CAWNPGSASTYEQYF. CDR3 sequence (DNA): TGTGCCTGGAACCCGGGCTCGGCGTCAACCTACGAGCAGTACTTC.

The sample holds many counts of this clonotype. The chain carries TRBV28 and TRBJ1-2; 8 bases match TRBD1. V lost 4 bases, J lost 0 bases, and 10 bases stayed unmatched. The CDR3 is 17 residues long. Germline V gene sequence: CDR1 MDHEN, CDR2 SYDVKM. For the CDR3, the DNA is TGTGCCAGCAGTTCCCGGACAGGGAGCCCTACTAACTATGGCTACACCTTC. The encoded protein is CASSSRTGSPTNYGYTF.

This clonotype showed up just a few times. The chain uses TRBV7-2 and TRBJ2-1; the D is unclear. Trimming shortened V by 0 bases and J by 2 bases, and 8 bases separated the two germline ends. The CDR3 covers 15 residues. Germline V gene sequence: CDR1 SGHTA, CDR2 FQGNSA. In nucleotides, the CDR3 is TGTGCCAGCAGCTTAGCGGGGTCGGCCTACAATGAGCAGTTCTTC. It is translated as CASSLAGSAYNEQFF.